These T cell receptor beta chains were read from a single sample in a study of blood T cell repertoires in COVID-19. Assay used: immunoSEQ multiplex PCR; TCRdb lists only in-frame clones, some missing. The sample has around 310,000 clones, roughly nine tenths seen once; the top ten hold over 8.5%. The sequenced material came from PBMCs or T cells enriched from blood (not recorded which). The source of these receptors is a woman aged 25 to 39 who had recovered from COVID-19. The CDR3 runs from the conserved cysteine through the conserved F or W. The order of the fields is D gene, clone size, J gene, V gene, CDR3 DNA, CDR3 protein. A D gene is named only where the DNA matches it firmly. Clone size is stated in some rows and not others, as once, few, many or a class when expanded.

D: TRBD2
size: NA
J: TRBJ2-3
V: TRBV27
DNA: TGTGCCAGCAGTAGCCCGGAGGGGCTAGCGGGTCTGGGTACGCAGTATTTT
CDR3: CASSSPEGLAGLGTQYF

D: TRBD2
size: NA
J: TRBJ2-1
V: TRBV5-1
DNA: TGCGCCAGCAGCTTGAAACTAGCGGGATATGAGCAGTTCTTC
CDR3: CASSLKLAGYEQFF

D: TRBD1
size: NA
J: TRBJ2-1
V: TRBV5-1
DNA: TGCGCCAGCAGCTTGGACCGGGACAGGGGCTACAATGAGCAGTTCTTC
CDR3: CASSLDRDRGYNEQFF

D: NA
size: NA
J: TRBJ1-2
V: TRBV6-5
DNA: TGTGCCAGCAGCGCGGTCTCTAACTATGGCTACACCTTC
CDR3: CASSAVSNYGYTF

D: TRBD1
size: NA
J: TRBJ1-5
V: TRBV7-2
DNA: TGTGCCAGCAGCTCGGGACAGGCCTATCAGCCCCAGCATTTT
CDR3: CASSSGQAYQPQHF

D: NA
size: NA
J: TRBJ2-1
V: TRBV7-2
DNA: TGTGCCAGCAGCAGGCAGGCAAACAATGAGCAGTTCTTC
CDR3: CASSRQANNEQFF

D: TRBD1
size: once
J: TRBJ2-3
V: TRBV4-2
DNA: TGTGCCAGCAGCCAAGACAGGGGGCACACAGATACGCAGTATTTT
CDR3: CASSQDRGHTDTQYF

D: NA
size: NA
J: TRBJ1-1
V: TRBV6-5
DNA: TGTGCCAGCAGTTACTGGGCAGGGGTTCAAGTGGCTGAAGCTTTCTTT
CDR3: CASSYWAGVQVAEAFF

D: NA
size: NA
J: TRBJ1-2
V: TRBV27
DNA: TGTGCCAGCAGTTGGGGGCGCGGCTATGGCTACACCTTC
CDR3: CASSWGRGYGYTF

D: NA
size: NA
J: TRBJ2-6
V: TRBV27
DNA: TGTGCCAGCAGCAGCGACAGTTCTGGGGCCAACGTCCTGACTTTC
CDR3: CASSSDSSGANVLTF

D: TRBD1
size: once
J: TRBJ1-5
V: TRBV19
DNA: TGTGCCAGTAGTATATTAACAGGGGGGAAGAATCAGCCCCAGCATTTT
CDR3: CASSILTGGKNQPQHF

D: TRBD1
size: NA
J: TRBJ2-1
V: TRBV20-1
DNA: TGCAGTGCTAGTCGAGGGACAGGGGGGTACAATGAGCAGTTCTTC
CDR3: CSASRGTGGYNEQFF

D: NA
size: NA
J: TRBJ1-3
V: TRBV6-5
DNA: TGTGCCAGCAGTTACCAACAGGGTCCTCCGGGAAACACCATATATTTT
CDR3: CASSYQQGPPGNTIYF

D: NA
size: NA
J: TRBJ1-1
V: TRBV18
DNA: TGTGCCAGCTCACCACCGTCAAATTCTGGGCTTGAAGCTTTCTTT
CDR3: CASSPPSNSGLEAFF

D: NA
size: NA
J: TRBJ1-1
V: TRBV29-1
DNA: TGCAGCTTTCTTAGTCCGAACACTGAAGCTTTCTTT
CDR3: CSFLSPNTEAFF

D: NA
size: NA
J: TRBJ1-1
V: TRBV3-1/TRBV3-2
DNA: TGTGCCAGCAGCCAAGTTGGACAACTGGCTTTCTTT
CDR3: CASSQVGQLAFF

D: NA
size: NA
J: TRBJ1-3
V: TRBV19
DNA: TGTGCCAGTATTATTCATCCTGCGGACTCTGGAAACACCATATATTTT
CDR3: CASIIHPADSGNTIYF

D: NA
size: once
J: TRBJ1-6
V: TRBV6-7
DNA: TGTGCCAGCCGCGGGGGTGGGACCCAGGATTCACCCCTCCACTTT
CDR3: CASRGGGTQDSPLHF

D: NA
size: NA
J: TRBJ1-2
V: TRBV12-3/TRBV12-4
DNA: TGTGCCAGCAGTTTGAGGGAGAACTATGGCTACACCTTC
CDR3: CASSLRENYGYTF

D: TRBD1
size: NA
J: TRBJ2-5
V: TRBV10-3
DNA: TGTGCCATCATGGGACAGGGTAAAGGGGAGACCCAGTACTTC
CDR3: CAIMGQGKGETQYF

D: TRBD2
size: NA
J: TRBJ2-7
V: TRBV5-1
DNA: TGCGCCAGCAGCTACGTACTAGCGGGATTTAACGAGCAGTACTTC
CDR3: CASSYVLAGFNEQYF

D: NA
size: NA
J: TRBJ1-1
V: TRBV4-2
DNA: TGTGCCAGCAGCCAAGACGAAATCGTCAGGGGTAAATCACCTTTGAACACTGAAGCTTTCTTT
CDR3: CASSQDEIVRGKSPLNTEAFF

D: TRBD2
size: NA
J: TRBJ2-3
V: TRBV5-5
DNA: TGTGCCAGCAGCTTGCGGACTAGCGGAACAGATACGCAGTATTTT
CDR3: CASSLRTSGTDTQYF

D: TRBD2
size: NA
J: TRBJ2-1
V: TRBV27
DNA: TGTGCCAGCGGCTACGGGACTAGCGGGTCCAATGAGCAGTTCTTC
CDR3: CASGYGTSGSNEQFF

D: NA
size: few
J: TRBJ2-7
V: TRBV5-4
DNA: TGTGCCAGCAGCGCGGACAGTATCTACGAGCAGTACTTC
CDR3: CASSADSIYEQYF

D: NA
size: NA
J: TRBJ1-2
V: TRBV7-2
DNA: TGTGCCAGCAGAAATAAGGAGCGGGACTACTATGGCTACACCTTC
CDR3: CASRNKERDYYGYTF

D: NA
size: NA
J: TRBJ2-7
V: TRBV9
DNA: TGTGCCAGCAGCGTAGGAGGGAGGAGCTCCTACGAGCAGTACTTC
CDR3: CASSVGGRSSYEQYF

D: NA
size: NA
J: TRBJ2-1
V: TRBV12-3/TRBV12-4
DNA: TGTGCCAGCAGTTTAATCAACAATGAGCAGTTCTTC
CDR3: CASSLINNEQFF

D: TRBD1
size: NA
J: TRBJ1-2
V: TRBV4-1
DNA: TGCGCCAGCAGCCGGGACAGCGTCTATGGCTACACCTTC
CDR3: CASSRDSVYGYTF

D: TRBD2
size: NA
J: TRBJ2-3
V: TRBV30
DNA: TGTGCCTGGAGTCGCGCGGGAGGGACAGATACGCAGTATTTT
CDR3: CAWSRAGGTDTQYF

D: NA
size: NA
J: TRBJ1-5
V: TRBV7-2
DNA: TGTGCCAGCAGCTCACAGGGAATCCAACAGCCCCAGCATTTT
CDR3: CASSSQGIQQPQHF